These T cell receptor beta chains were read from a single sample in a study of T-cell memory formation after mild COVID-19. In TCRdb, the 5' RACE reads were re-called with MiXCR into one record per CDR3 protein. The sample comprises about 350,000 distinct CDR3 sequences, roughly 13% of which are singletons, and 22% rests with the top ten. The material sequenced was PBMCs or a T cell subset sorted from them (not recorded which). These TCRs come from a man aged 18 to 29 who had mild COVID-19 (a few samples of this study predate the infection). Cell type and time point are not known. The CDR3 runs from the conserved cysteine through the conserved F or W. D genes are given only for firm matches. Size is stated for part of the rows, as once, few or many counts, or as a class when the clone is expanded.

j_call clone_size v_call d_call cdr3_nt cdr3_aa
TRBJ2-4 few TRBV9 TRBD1 TGTGCCAGCAGCCAATGGCCCAACAGGGGGGACATTCAGTACTTC CASSQWPNRGDIQYF
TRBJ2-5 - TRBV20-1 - TGCAGTGCTAGGTCCCCTTGGGGGCGAGAGACCCAGTACTTC CSARSPWGRETQYF
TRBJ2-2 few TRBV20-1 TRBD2 TGCAGTGCTAGAAGGCTAGCGGGGGGAACCGGGGAGCTGTTTTTT CSARRLAGGTGELFF
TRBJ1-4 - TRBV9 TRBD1 TGTGCCAGCAGCGGAGCGACAGGGTTTGAAAAACTGTTTTTT CASSGATGFEKLFF
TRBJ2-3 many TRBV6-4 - TGTGCCAGCAGTGACTCGATCGGGGGGCCGGATACGCAGTATTTT CASSDSIGGPDTQYF
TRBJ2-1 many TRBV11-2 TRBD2 TGTGCCAGCAGCTTTCCTAGCGGGGGGCGACTGGGGAATGAGCAGTTCTTC CASSFPSGGRLGNEQFF
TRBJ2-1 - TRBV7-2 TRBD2 TGTGCCAGCAGCTCTAAGCGGGGGAGCTCCTACAATGAGCAGTTCTTC CASSSKRGSSYNEQFF
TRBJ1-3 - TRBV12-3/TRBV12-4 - TGTGCCAGCAGTTTATGGGGGATTGGAAACACCATATATTTT CASSLWGIGNTIYF
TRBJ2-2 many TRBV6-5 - TGTGCCAGCAGTAGGCGACCTGAAACCGGGGAGCTGTTTTTT CASSRRPETGELFF
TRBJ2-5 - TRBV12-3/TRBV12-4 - TGTGCCAGCAGGCGGCGGGACTCGGGCATCGAGACCCAGTACTTC CASRRRDSGIETQYF
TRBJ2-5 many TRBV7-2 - TGTGCCAGCAGCTTAACAGGGCATCAAGAGACCCAGTACTTC CASSLTGHQETQYF
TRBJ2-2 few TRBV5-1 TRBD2 TGCGCCAGCAGCTCGGGACTAGCCTCCGGGGAGCTGTTTTTT CASSSGLASGELFF
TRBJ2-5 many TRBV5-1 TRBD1 TGCGCCAGCCGCTGGGGACAGCAAGAGACCCAGTACTTC CASRWGQQETQYF
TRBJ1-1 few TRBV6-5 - TGTGCCAGCAGAGGCGGGACCGTTCAAGGGGCTTTCTTT CASRGGTVQGAFF
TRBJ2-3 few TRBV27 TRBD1 TGTGCCAGCAGTTTAAACAGGGGACCAGATACGCAGTATTTT CASSLNRGPDTQYF
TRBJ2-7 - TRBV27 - TGTGCCAGCAGTCGTGACAGGTACTCCTACGAGCAGTACTTC CASSRDRYSYEQYF
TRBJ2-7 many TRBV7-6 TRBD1 TGTGCCAGCAGCTTAACAGGGGGCTCCTACGAGCAGTACTTC CASSLTGGSYEQYF
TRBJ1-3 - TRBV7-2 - TGTGCCAGCAGCTTAGTAGCGGGGAGGGCCTCTGGAAACACCATATATTTT CASSLVAGRASGNTIYF
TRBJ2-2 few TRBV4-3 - TGCGCCAGCAGCCAAGACTGGGGGTCTACCGGGGAGCTGTTTTTT CASSQDWGSTGELFF
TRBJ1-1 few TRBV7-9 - TGCGCCAGCAGCTCCGGCGCTGAAGCTTTCTTT CASSSGAEAFF
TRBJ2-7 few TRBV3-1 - TGTGCCAGCAGCCAACCCGGGGGACAAACCCACGAGCAGTACTTC CASSQPGGQTHEQYF
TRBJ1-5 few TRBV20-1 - TGCAGTGCTAGAGCCAGGAGCAATCAGCCCCAGCATTTT CSARARSNQPQHF
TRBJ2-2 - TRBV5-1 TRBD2 TGCGCCAGCAGCTGCGGGGGGGCCGGGGAGCTGTTTTTT CASSCGGAGELFF
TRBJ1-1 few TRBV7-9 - TGTGCCAGCAACCCGCAGCAAGACACTGAAGCTTTCTTT CASNPQQDTEAFF
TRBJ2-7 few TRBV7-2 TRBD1 TGTGCCAGCAGCTTAGCTACGACAGGGGCCGCCTTGTACGAGCAGTACTTC CASSLATTGAALYEQYF
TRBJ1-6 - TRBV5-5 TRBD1 TGTGCCAGCGGACAGGGGGCGGGACCCCTCCACTTT CASGQGAGPLHF
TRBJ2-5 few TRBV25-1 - TGTGCCAGCACCCAGGCCAGGGACCCGGTCCTGGTAGAGACCCAGTACTTC CASTQARDPVLVETQYF
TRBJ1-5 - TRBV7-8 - TGTGCCAGCAGCTTACCCGAGACAGCTGGGAGGGGCCAGCCCCAGCATTTT CASSLPETAGRGQPQHF
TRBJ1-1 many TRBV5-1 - TGCGCCAGCAGCTTGGACGTCGGGGGTGTGACTGAAGCTTTCTTT CASSLDVGGVTEAFF
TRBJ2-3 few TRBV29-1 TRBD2 TGCAGCGTTGTAGGACTAGCGGGGGGCGATACGCAGTATTTT CSVVGLAGGDTQYF
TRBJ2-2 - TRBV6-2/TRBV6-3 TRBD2 TGTGCCAGCAGTCCCTTTAGCGGGCTACCGAACACCGGGGAGCTGTTTTTT CASSPFSGLPNTGELFF
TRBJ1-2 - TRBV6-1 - TGTGCCAGCAGTGAACCCGGATTCCTTTATGGCTACACCTTC CASSEPGFLYGYTF
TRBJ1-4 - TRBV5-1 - TGCGCCAGCCGAATTCAGGGTTTCGATGAAAAACTGTTTTTT CASRIQGFDEKLFF
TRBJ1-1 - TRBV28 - TGTGCCAGCAGTTTCCGGGCTGAAGCTTTCTTT CASSFRAEAFF
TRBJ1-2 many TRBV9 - TGTGCCAGCAGCGCCCTCTCCGGGCCCTATGGCTACACCTTC CASSALSGPYGYTF
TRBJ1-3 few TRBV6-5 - TGTGCCAGCAGTCGGGAAGGAAACACCATATATTTT CASSREGNTIYF
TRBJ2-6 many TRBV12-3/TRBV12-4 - TGTGCCAGCAGTCCTACAGGCTCTGGGGCCAACGTCCTGACTTTC CASSPTGSGANVLTF
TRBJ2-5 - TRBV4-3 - TGCGCCAGCAGCCAAGCCCCCCAAGATCAAGGGGAAGAGACCCAGTACTTC CASSQAPQDQGEETQYF